This T cell receptor (beta chain) was sequenced for a study of blood T cell repertoires in COVID-19. Study-level information: From the United States, Italy and Spain came samples of acute and convalescent COVID-19. PBMCs, B-cell-depleted T cells, or T cells provided the cDNA or gDNA that made up the material.

Followed over time, Seattle patients had been enrolled while infection was active. Per the authors' pipeline: Amplification with reference gene primers provided the estimates of nucleated cell counts. Profiling relied on immunoSEQ multiplex PCR, and the TCRdb table lists in-frame clones only, not all of them. That table furnishes V, J and clone size, whereas the DNA furnished D and trimming. This repertoire shows around 360,000 clones, more than 70% found once; its top ten account for 10%. Germline CDR1 MNHEY, CDR2 SMNVEV (reference sequence). CDR3 length: 14 residues. The V segment lost 6 bases and the J segment 0 bases; nucleotides outside the gene matches: 5.

The chain recombines TRBV27 with TRBJ2-7, with 7 bases aligning to TRBD1. Sequencing was carried out using peripheral blood. The clonotype comes from a woman in her 30s with COVID-19, enrolled during active disease. CDR3 in DNA: TGTGCCAGCAGCCCGACAGGGAGCTCCTACGAGCAGTACTTC. Its protein is CASSPTGSSYEQYF.